One sample yielded the 21 T cell receptor beta chains listed below, sequenced in a study of CD8 T cells in Susac syndrome. When the RNA was reverse transcribed, random hexamers were used with an input of about 0.5 to 1 ug. TCRdb re-called the immunoSEQ multiplex PCR reads with MiXCR, one entry per CDR3 protein. The sample consists of about 210,000 distinct CDR3 sequences, roughly 96% of them appearing once. Source material: CD4+ T cells from PBMCs. All receptors come from a human donor with multiple sclerosis.

This rearrangement joins TRBV29-1 to TRBJ1-2; possible D gene TRBD1, 5 bases. The CDR3 loop spans 15 amino acids. Germline-derived CDR1 and CDR2 are SQVTM and ANQGSEA. The ends were cut back, 5 bases at V and 0 bases at J, with 16 bases in the middle. CDR3 sequence: CSVTGTVLANYGYTF. The DNA of the CDR3 is TGCAGCGTTACCGGGACGGTCTTAGCTAACTATGGCTACACCTTC.

V and J are TRBV5-6 and TRBJ1-5, with no clear D. Trimming took 2 bases from V and 4 from J, leaving 10 bases between them. Germline CDR1 reads SGHDT; CDR2 reads YYEEEE. The CDR3 has 14 amino acids. The CDR3 region has the DNA TGTGCCAGCAGCTTCGGCTTCCGAAATCAGCCCCAGCATTTT. It codes for CASSFGFRNQPQHF.

This chain joins TRBV20-1 and TRBJ2-1; D might be TRBD1 (5 bases). The CDR3 is 13 residues long. The germline V gene encodes CDR1 DFQATT and CDR2 SNEGSKA (reference sequence). Trimming took 5 bases from V and 3 from J, leaving 11 bases between them. CDR3 loop: CSAQGLSYNEQFF. The CDR3 DNA reads TGCAGTGCTCAGGGTCTAAGCTACAATGAGCAGTTCTTC.

This chain links TRBV12-3 or TRBV12-4 with TRBJ2-1; a weak D match, TRBD2 (5 bases). Trimming shortened V by 7 bases and J by 10 bases, and 26 bases separated the two germline ends. The CDR3 contains 16 residues. CDR3 nucleotide sequence: TGTGCCAGCACCAAGCGGACCCCATCGCCTTTTTGGGAGCAGTTCTTC. Translated, it gives CASTKRTPSPFWEQFF.

The rearrangement joins TRBV5-1 to TRBJ1-5, with 8 bases that match TRBD1. The germline gives CDR1 SGHRS, CDR2 YFSETQ. This CDR3 region has 15 residues. Losses at the gene ends were 4 bases for V and 9 bases for J; bases not matched to a gene: 12. In DNA form, the CDR3 reads TGCGCCAGCAGCGTGACAGGGGATAACACGGCGCCCCAGCATTTT. It codes for CASSVTGDNTAPQHF.

The chain recombines TRBV29-1 with TRBJ1-1, with D possibly matching TRBD1 (5 bases). The V and J ends lost 4 bases and 1 base respectively, with 10 bases between them. This CDR3 region has 13 residues. CDR1 SQVTM and CDR2 ANQGSEA come from the germline V gene. CDR3 nucleotide sequence: TGCAGCGTTGGGGGACGGCGGAACACTGAAGCTTTCTTT. Translating it yields CSVGGRRNTEAFF.

CDR3 in DNA: TGTGCCAGCAGCCAGGAGTTGATGGGGGCCCAGTACTTC. Protein: CASSQELMGAQYF. The rearrangement joins TRBV3-1 to TRBJ2-5; the D call may be TRBD1 or TRBD2 (5 bases each). This CDR3 is 13 amino acids long. Germline V gene lookup returns CDR1 LGHDT and CDR2 YNNKEL (reference sequence). V was trimmed by 3 bases and J by 9 bases, leaving 14 bases between them.

This sequence joins TRBV19 and TRBJ2-1, with 7 bases lining up with TRBD1. The germline gives CDR1 LNHDA, CDR2 SQIVND (reference sequence). CDR3 length equals 14 residues. The junction had 13 bases not matched to a gene; V was cut back by 9 bases and J by 8 bases. The CDR3 nucleotides are TGTGCCAGCACCCCCCAGGACAGGCGGGATGAGCAGTTCTTC. Translated: CASTPQDRRDEQFF. The full variable domain, its missing parts supplied by reference TRBV19 and TRBJ2-1, is DGGITQSPKYLFRKEGQNVTLSCEQNLNHDAMYWYRQDPGQGLRLIYYSQIVNDFQKGDIAEGYSVSREKKESFPLTVTSAQKNPTAFYLCASTPQDRRDEQFFGPGTRLTVL.

The chain combines TRBV28 with TRBJ2-5, with 8 positions matching TRBD2. This CDR3 contains 14 residues. Germline V lookup: CDR1 MDHEN, CDR2 SYDVKM. The ends lost 4 bases at V and 5 bases at J; junction bases unmatched: 6. The CDR3 is CASSSGGSGETQYF. CDR3 sequence (DNA): TGTGCCAGCAGTTCGGGAGGGTCCGGGGAGACCCAGTACTTC.

This clonotype was counted once. The CDR3 DNA is TGCAGTGCTAGAGCCGGGACACGGGGCGGGAAGCAGTACTTC. It specifies CSARAGTRGGKQYF. V is TRBV20-1 and J is TRBJ2-7; D possibly uses TRBD1 or TRBD2 (6 bases each). The CDR3 covers 14 residues. V dropped 1 base and J dropped 8 bases, with 18 bases sitting between them. Per the germline V gene, CDR1 is DFQATT and CDR2 is SNEGSKA (reference sequence).

The chain employs TRBV6-2 or TRBV6-3 and TRBJ1-5; TRBD1 matches 8 bases. Losses at the gene ends were 4 bases for V and 3 bases for J; bases not matched to a gene: 2. CDR3 length equals 14 residues. Germline CDR1 and CDR2: MNHEY and SVGEGT. CDR3 protein: CASSWTGNNQPQHF. The CDR3 region has the DNA TGTGCCAGCAGTTGGACAGGGAACAATCAGCCCCAGCATTTT.

The chain links TRBV28 to TRBJ1-2, with D perhaps TRBD1 (5 bases). The CDR3 spans 14 residues. Per germline, CDR1 MDHEN and CDR2 SYDVKM. The germline V and J ends were trimmed by 8 bases and 2 bases, with 15 bases remaining between them. CDR3 sequence: CASWGDSRNYGYTF. As DNA, the CDR3 is TGTGCCAGCTGGGGGGACTCCCGGAACTATGGCTACACCTTC.

This sequence joins TRBV20-1 and TRBJ1-3; D unresolved. Trimming shortened V by 5 bases and J by 0 bases, and 5 bases separated the two germline ends. The CDR3 extends over 12 amino acids. Germline V lookup: CDR1 DFQATT, CDR2 SNEGSKA (reference sequence). CDR3: CSAPASGNTIYF. In DNA, the CDR3 is TGCAGTGCTCCGGCCTCTGGAAACACCATATATTTT.

For the CDR3, the DNA is TGCAGTGCTCCTTGGTCAAACAGGGGCAATGAGCAGTTCTTC. Translated, it gives CSAPWSNRGNEQFF. The chain employs TRBV20-1 and TRBJ2-1, with 7 bases matching TRBD1. V shed 5 bases and J 6 bases; nucleotides not matched to a gene: 10. The CDR3 has 14 residues. Germline-derived CDR1 and CDR2 are DFQATT and SNEGSKA (reference sequence).

V gene TRBV29-1 combines with J gene TRBJ2-5; D not certain. The germline V and J ends were trimmed by 7 bases and 0 bases, with 9 bases remaining between them. CDR3 length: 12 amino acids. CDR1 and CDR2 (germline): SQVTM, ANQGSEA. This CDR3 reads CSGTSDQETQYF. DNA for the CDR3: TGCAGCGGAACAAGCGACCAAGAGACCCAGTACTTC.

The chain has TRBV30 and TRBJ2-1; no reliable D call. The germline gives CDR1 GTSNPN, CDR2 SVGIG (reference sequence). Trimming took 4 bases from V and 8 from J, leaving 9 bases between them. The CDR3 has 11 amino acids. CDR3 protein: CAWTLVDEQFF. The CDR3 DNA reads as TGTGCCTGGACTTTAGTTGATGAGCAGTTCTTC. The full variable domain, in which reference TRBV30 and TRBJ2-1 provide the parts outside the CDR3, is SQTIHQWPATLVQPVGSPLSLECTVEGTSNPNLYWYRQAAGRGLQLLFYSVGIGQISSEVPQNLSASRPQDRQFILSSKKLLLSDSGFYLCAWTLVDEQFFGPGTRLTVL.

The rearrangement uses TRBV19 and TRBJ2-2, with D perhaps TRBD2 (7 bases). V was shortened by 6 bases and J by 8 bases, with 16 bases between the two germline ends. The CDR3 extends over 14 amino acids. The germline V gene has CDR1 LNHDA and CDR2 SQIVND (reference sequence). The DNA for the CDR3 is TGTGCCAGTAGGGTCTTGGGGGGGCCAGGGGAGCTGTTTTTT. Its protein is CASRVLGGPGELFF.

This clonotype was detected only a few times. CDR3 loop: CASSRDRQETQYF. The DNA of the CDR3 is TGTGCCAGCTCGCGGGACAGGCAAGAGACCCAGTACTTC. The chain couples TRBV2 to TRBJ2-5, with 8 nucleotides matching TRBD1. V was clipped by 8 bases and J by 2 bases; unmatched bases: 4. The CDR3 covers 13 residues. CDR1 is SNHLY, CDR2 FYNNEI, per germline.

The chain carries TRBV20-1 and TRBJ2-3, with D possibly called TRBD1 or TRBD2 (6 bases each). V lost 4 bases, J lost 1 base, and 15 bases lay in between. This CDR3 has 15 amino acids. Looked up from germline, CDR1 is DFQATT and CDR2 is SNEGSKA (reference sequence). DNA of the CDR3: TGCAGTGCTATGCCTTGGGGGGCCCGCACAGATACGCAGTATTTT. Amino acid sequence: CSAMPWGARTDTQYF.

V and J are TRBV7-3 and TRBJ2-7; 9 bases align to TRBD1. The CDR3 consists of 14 residues. With V trimmed by 6 bases and J by 3 bases, 6 bases remained unmatched. Germline V gene data show CDR1 as SGHTA and CDR2 as FQGTGA. CDR3 in DNA: TGTGCCAGCAGTCCCGGGACAGGGAACTACGAGCAGTACTTC. As protein: CASSPGTGNYEQYF.

This chain connects TRBV3-1 to TRBJ2-7; D is undetermined. The CDR3 totals 11 residues. The germline gives CDR1 LGHDT, CDR2 YNNKEL (reference sequence). V dropped 4 bases and J dropped 5 bases, with 6 bases sitting between them. The DNA for the CDR3 is TGTGCCAGCAGCCTCAAAAACGAGCAGTACTTC. This codes for CASSLKNEQYF.